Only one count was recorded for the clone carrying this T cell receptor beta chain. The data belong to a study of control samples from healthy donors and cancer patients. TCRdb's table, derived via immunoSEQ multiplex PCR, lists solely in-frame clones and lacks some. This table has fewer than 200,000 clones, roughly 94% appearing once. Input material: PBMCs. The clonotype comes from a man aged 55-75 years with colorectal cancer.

Written as DNA, the CDR3 is TGCGCCAGCAGTGAGTCGTTGGTACAAGAGACCCAGTACTTC. Amino acids: CASSESLVQETQYF. The chain has TRBV10-1 and TRBJ2-5; no definite D call. Trimming removed 0 bases at V and 2 bases at J, with 7 bases between. The CDR3 is made up of 14 amino acids. Per germline, CDR1 WNHNN and CDR2 SYGVQD (reference sequence).